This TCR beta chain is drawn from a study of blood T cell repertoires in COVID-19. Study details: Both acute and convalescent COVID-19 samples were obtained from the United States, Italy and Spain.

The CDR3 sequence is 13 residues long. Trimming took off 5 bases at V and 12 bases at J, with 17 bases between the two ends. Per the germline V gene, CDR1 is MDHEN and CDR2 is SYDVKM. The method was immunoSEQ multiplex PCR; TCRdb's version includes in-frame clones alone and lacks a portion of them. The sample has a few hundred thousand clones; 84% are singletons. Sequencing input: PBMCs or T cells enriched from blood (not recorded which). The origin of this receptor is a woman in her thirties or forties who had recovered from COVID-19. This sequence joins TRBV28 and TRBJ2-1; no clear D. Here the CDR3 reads CASSLTHQPGQFF. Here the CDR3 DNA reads TGTGCCAGCAGTCTTACTCATCAACCGGGGCAGTTCTTC. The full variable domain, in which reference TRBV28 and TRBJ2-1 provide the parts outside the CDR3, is DVKVTQSSRYLVKRTGEKVFLECVQDMDHENMFWYRQDPGLGLRLIYFSYDVKMKEKGDIPEGYSVSREKKERFSLILESASTNQTSMYLCASSLTHQPGQFFGPGTRLTVL.